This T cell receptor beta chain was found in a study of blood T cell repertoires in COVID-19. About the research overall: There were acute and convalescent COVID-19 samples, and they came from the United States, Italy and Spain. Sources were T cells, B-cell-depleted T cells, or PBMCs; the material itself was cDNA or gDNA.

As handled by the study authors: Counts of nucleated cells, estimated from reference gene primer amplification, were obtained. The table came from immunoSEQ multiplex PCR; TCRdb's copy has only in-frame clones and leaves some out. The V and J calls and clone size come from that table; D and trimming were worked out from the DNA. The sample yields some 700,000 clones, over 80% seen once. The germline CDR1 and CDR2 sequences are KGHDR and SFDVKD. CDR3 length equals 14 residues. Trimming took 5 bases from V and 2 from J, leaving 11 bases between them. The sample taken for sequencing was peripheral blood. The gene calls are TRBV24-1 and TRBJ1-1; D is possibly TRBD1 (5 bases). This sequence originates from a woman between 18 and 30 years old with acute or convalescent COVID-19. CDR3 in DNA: TGTGCCACCAGTGGTCCGGGACTAAACACTGAAGCTTTCTTT. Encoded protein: CATSGPGLNTEAFF.